This T cell receptor beta chain was sequenced in a study of sequential checkpoint blockade in melanoma. On the study more broadly: First-line arms were nivolumab then ipilimumab, or the reverse, randomized 1:1. Matched biopsies came pretreatment and at week 13 for approximately 22 patients. DNA from about a hundred pretreatment tumor samples underwent TCRβ immunosequencing.

This clone is medium-sized by share. What it recognizes is unknown. The V end lost 1 base, the J end lost 3 bases, and 12 bases lay between the germline ends. The CDR3 consists of 15 residues. Per the germline V gene, CDR1 is SGHNT and CDR2 is YENEEA. Sequencing was performed with immunoSEQ multiplex PCR; in TCRdb, only in-frame clones are kept and a portion is missing. The sample has 1,000 to 1,500 clones, 20% seen once. Study observations and caveats: In arm A, pretreatment tumor clonality was associated with response.

Specified treatment: randomized to nivolumab then ipilimumab (arm A) or the reverse (arm B). The sequence came from a human donor with melanoma. Sample: tumor tissue (inferred from file names), taken from a patient given nivolumab and ipilimumab in sequence. The chain carries TRBV11-3 and TRBJ1-2, with D maybe TRBD1 (5 bases). CDR3 sequence reads: CASSLVGALHYGYTF. DNA of the CDR3: TGTGCCAGCAGCTTAGTCGGGGCTTTGCACTATGGCTACACCTTC. The full variable domain, its missing parts supplied by reference TRBV11-3 and TRBJ1-2, is EAGVVQSPRYKIIEKKQPVAFWCNPISGHNTLYWYLQNLGQGPELLIRYENEEAVDDSQLPKDRFSAERLKGVDSTLKIQPAELGDSAVYLCASSLVGALHYGYTFGSGTRLTVV.